The present TCR beta chain was sequenced within a study of shared clonotypes between healthy human individuals. A word on this clone: Its target is unknown.

DNA at 200 ng, around 30,000 T cell genomes, went into sorted-subset replicate PCRs. The table came from immunoSEQ multiplex PCR; TCRdb's copy has only in-frame clones and leaves some out. The sample lists roughly 2.5 million clones; roughly nine tenths were seen once. Trimming cost V 8 bases and J 3 bases, with 22 bases left between them. This CDR3 spans 17 amino acids. Germline lookup yields CDR1 SGHAT and CDR2 FQNNGV. Study-level results: Incompleteness in sorted-subset sequencing, despite large depth, was shown by rarefaction. Naive subsets generally exceeded memory subsets in estimated richness.

The donor population consisted of healthy HIV-negative adults with no recent acute infections or vaccinations. The sample was naive CD4+ T cells sorted from blood. Subset described: CD45RA+ positively selected. The chain employs TRBV11-2 and TRBJ2-2; D is unclear. This clonotype originated in a man aged 18 to 35 in good health. The CDR3 nucleotides read TGTGCCAGCCATCCCCGCGACAAAACTCAACACACCGGGGAGCTGTTTTTT. It encodes CASHPRDKTQHTGELFF.